Following are 28 T cell receptor beta chains from one sample sequenced in a study of shared clonotypes between healthy human individuals. The table came from immunoSEQ multiplex PCR; TCRdb's copy has only in-frame clones and leaves some out. The top ten hold roughly 1.1% of the sample, which has about 1.5 million clones, 95% to 97% seen once. Sequencing was performed on naive CD4+ T cells sorted from blood. Subset denoted: CD45RA+ positively selected. These receptors were collected from a young man in good health.

This chain uses TRBV14 with TRBJ1-1; D not resolved. The CDR3 consists of 14 residues. Germline CDR1 is SGHDN and CDR2 is FVKESK. The V gene lost 0 bases and the J gene lost 3 bases, with 8 bases spanning the gap. The CDR3 bases are TGTGCCAGCAGCCAAGATAACTGGTACACTGAAGCTTTCTTT. It encodes CASSQDNWYTEAFF.

The chain has TRBV5-5 and TRBJ2-7; TRBD1 agrees at 7 bases. Trimming cost V 0 bases and J 3 bases; bases outside gene matches: 9. CDR1 is SGHKS and CDR2 is YYEKEE in the germline V gene (reference sequence). The CDR3 contains 16 residues. The CDR3 nucleotides read TGTGCCAGCAGCTTGGAACAGGGACAGAGGGGCTACGAGCAGTACTTC. This encodes CASSLEQGQRGYEQYF. The variable domain in full, completed from reference TRBV5-5 and TRBJ2-7, reads DAGVTQSPTHLIKTRGQQVTLRCSPISGHKSVSWYQQVLGQGPQFIFQYYEKEERGRGNFPDRFSARQFPNYSSELNVNALLLGDSALYLCASSLEQGQRGYEQYFGPGTRLTVT.

The V gene is TRBV7-2, the J gene TRBJ2-7; tentative D call: TRBD2 (5 bases). This CDR3 spans 14 amino acids. Germline V gene sequence: CDR1 SGHTA, CDR2 FQGNSA. V dropped 5 bases and J dropped 0 bases, with 11 bases sitting between them. CDR3 sequence: CASSHAGSSYEQYF. In nucleotides, the CDR3 is TGTGCCAGCAGCCACGCTGGGAGCTCCTACGAGCAGTACTTC.

V is TRBV2 and J is TRBJ2-3; TRBD2 matches 10 bases. The V gene's germline CDR1 is SNHLY and CDR2 FYNNEI. The CDR3 consists of 14 residues. After removal of 4 bases from V and 4 bases from J, the junction contained 2 bases not matched to a gene. The CDR3: CASSGLAGSDTQYF. The CDR3 DNA reads as TGTGCCAGCAGTGGACTAGCGGGCTCAGATACGCAGTATTTT.

This chain uses TRBV5-4 with TRBJ2-7, with 8 bases lining up with TRBD2. V dropped 4 bases and J dropped 3; count of bases not matched to a gene: 3. The V gene's germline CDR1 is SGHNT and CDR2 YYREEE (reference sequence). The CDR3 extends over 13 amino acids. CDR3 nucleotides: TGTGCCAGCAGCCAAAGCGGGAGCTACGAGCAGTACTTC. Protein product: CASSQSGSYEQYF.

Note on this clone: Within the sample, other DNA sequences also encode this same CDR3. The chain has TRBV19 and TRBJ2-7, with 8 bases matching TRBD2. Germline assignment: CDR1 LNHDA and CDR2 SQIVND (reference sequence). V trimming: 1 base; J trimming: 2 bases; junction bases outside the gene matches: 7. This CDR3 spans 16 amino acids. The CDR3 DNA reads as TGTGCCAGTAGTATAGGGCTAGCGGGCGTCACCTACGAGCAGTACTTC. It codes for CASSIGLAGVTYEQYF. Filled out from reference TRBV19 and TRBJ2-7, the complete variable domain reads DGGITQSPKYLFRKEGQNVTLSCEQNLNHDAMYWYRQDPGQGLRLIYYSQIVNDFQKGDIAEGYSVSREKKESFPLTVTSAQKNPTAFYLCASSIGLAGVTYEQYFGPGTRLTVT.

The V and J genes are TRBV2 and TRBJ2-1; TRBD2 matches 12 bases. Germline V gene data show CDR1 as SNHLY and CDR2 as FYNNEI. This CDR3 is built from 15 residues. V lost 6 bases and J lost 9; bases outside the gene matches: 9. The CDR3 loop reads CASRGRLAGGSEQFF. CDR3 nucleotide sequence: TGTGCCAGCAGGGGGAGGCTAGCGGGAGGGAGTGAGCAGTTCTTC.

The CDR3 is CASSRGLYEQYF. The CDR3 nucleotides read TGCGCCAGCAGTAGGGGGCTTTACGAGCAGTACTTC. The gene calls are TRBV10-2 and TRBJ2-7; 7 nucleotides line up with TRBD1. Germline values: CDR1 WSHSY, CDR2 SAAADI. The CDR3 extends over 12 amino acids. The J segment lost 4 bases and the V segment lost 5 bases, leaving 2 bases of the junction unmatched.

This rearrangement joins TRBV7-9 to TRBJ2-2; D not resolved. Trimming removed 8 bases from V and 8 bases from J, with 6 bases in between. Germline values: CDR1 SEHNR, CDR2 FQNEAQ (reference sequence). The CDR3 is made up of 10 amino acids. The CDR3 bases are TGTGCCAGCCCCAAGGGGGAGCTGTTTTTT. Translation gives CASPKGELFF.

V and J are TRBV7-3 and TRBJ2-2; D ambiguous. The CDR3 sequence is 12 residues long. V lost 5 bases, J lost 2 bases, and 3 bases lay in between. In germline, CDR1 is SGHTA, CDR2 FQGTGA. For the CDR3, the DNA is TGTGCCAGCAGCCGTAACACCGGGGAGCTGTTTTTT. It encodes CASSRNTGELFF.

This clone was seen once. The J gene is TRBJ1-1, the V gene TRBV6-1, with D tentatively TRBD1 (5 bases). The germline CDR1 and CDR2 sequences are MNHNS and SASEGT. The length of the CDR3 is 12 residues. The germline V and J ends were trimmed by 3 bases and 3 bases, with 5 bases remaining between them. CDR3 sequence (DNA): TGTGCCAGCAGTGACAGGGACACTGAAGCTTTCTTT. Translated, it gives CASSDRDTEAFF.

The chain carries TRBV11-2 and TRBJ2-7; TRBD1 might be the D (6 bases). V dropped 1 base and J dropped 6 bases, with 10 bases sitting between them. The CDR3 has 13 residues. Germline CDR1 and CDR2: SGHAT and FQNNGV. The CDR3 DNA reads as TGTGCCAGCAGCTTAGGGACAGAGTTCGAGCAGTACTTC. Translating it yields CASSLGTEFEQYF.

The genes are TRBV5-1 and TRBJ2-1; the match to TRBD2 covers 10 bases. This CDR3 is built from 17 residues. V shed 0 bases and J 9 bases; nucleotides not matched to a gene: 12. Germline assignment: CDR1 SGHRS and CDR2 YFSETQ. CDR3 loop: CASSLAPLAGVSGEQFF. CDR3 DNA sequence: TGCGCCAGCAGCTTGGCCCCGCTAGCGGGAGTTTCGGGTGAGCAGTTCTTC.

Concerning this clone itself: Other DNA sequences in this sample translate to the same CDR3. The chain is built from TRBV27 and TRBJ2-3; D remains ambiguous. Trimming cost V 3 bases and J 0 bases, with 4 bases left between them. The CDR3 totals 13 residues. Germline V lookup: CDR1 MNHEY, CDR2 SMNVEV (reference sequence). CDR3 residues: CASSFRSTDTQYF. The DNA for the CDR3 is TGTGCCAGCAGTTTTCGCAGCACAGATACGCAGTATTTT.

This sequence joins TRBV18 and TRBJ1-5; unclear D gene. Germline V gives CDR1 KGHSH, CDR2 LQKENI. Trimming removed 3 bases at V and 1 base at J, with 7 bases between. The CDR3 runs 14 residues. As DNA, the CDR3 is TGTGCCAGCTCACCGGCAGCCAGCAATCAGCCCCAGCATTTT. Its translation is CASSPAASNQPQHF.

The J gene is TRBJ1-4, the V gene TRBV7-6; D not certain. This CDR3 spans 12 amino acids. V lost 2 bases to trimming and J lost 7 bases, with 5 bases between them. CDR1 is SGHVS, CDR2 FNYEAQ, per germline. The CDR3 bases are TGTGCCAGCAGCTTAATAGGTGAAAAACTGTTTTTT. Translated: CASSLIGEKLFF.

This rearrangement joins TRBV6-5 to TRBJ1-1; no reliable D call. Germline assignment: CDR1 MNHEY and CDR2 SVGAGI. CDR3 length equals 14 residues. The germline V and J ends were trimmed by 5 bases and 2 bases, with 12 bases remaining between them. CDR3 sequence: CASSNPPANTEAFF. Written as DNA, the CDR3 is TGTGCCAGCAGTAACCCCCCAGCTAACACTGAAGCTTTCTTT.

The rearrangement uses TRBV29-1 and TRBJ2-5; D remains unclear. The CDR3 runs to 14 residues. Germline lookup yields CDR1 SQVTM and CDR2 ANQGSEA. The CDR3 region is CTFWTGSGGETQYF. CDR3 DNA sequence: TGCACCTTTTGGACCGGGTCGGGTGGAGAGACCCAGTACTTC.

The chain couples TRBV5-1 to TRBJ1-1, with D unclear. V was trimmed by 1 base and J by 3 bases, leaving 13 bases between them. Germline V gives CDR1 SGHRS, CDR2 YFSETQ. The CDR3 covers 15 residues. The chain's CDR3 is CASSLNSGWDTEAFF. CDR3 bases: TGCGCCAGCAGCTTGAACTCCGGGTGGGACACTGAAGCTTTCTTT.

This clone was observed once. The chain recombines TRBV9 with TRBJ2-5; maybe TRBD2 (6 bases). Germline V lookup: CDR1 SGDLS, CDR2 YYNGEE. The CDR3 spans 14 residues. V dropped 4 bases and J dropped 7 bases, with 17 bases sitting between them. This chain's CDR3 is CASSWDLKAGTQYF. For the CDR3, the DNA is TGTGCCAGCAGCTGGGACTTAAAAGCGGGGACCCAGTACTTC.

The rearrangement uses TRBV7-9 and TRBJ2-7; unclear D gene. The CDR3 runs to 14 residues. Germline-derived CDR1 and CDR2 are SEHNR and FQNEAQ (reference sequence). V lost 8 bases, J lost 8 bases, and 22 bases lay in between. In nucleotides, the CDR3 is TGTGCCAGCGTTCCAGCCTTCTCGCTAAGTCAGCAGTACTTC. This translates into CASVPAFSLSQQYF.

The genes are TRBV9 and TRBJ1-3; D is possibly TRBD1 (5 bases). V dropped 2 bases and J dropped 2 bases, with 20 bases sitting between them. The CDR3 covers 18 residues. Germline-derived CDR1 and CDR2 are SGDLS and YYNGEE. This CDR3 reads CASSVLPTFRVAGNTIYF. The CDR3 nucleotides read TGTGCCAGCAGCGTTCTGCCAACTTTCAGGGTGGCTGGAAACACCATATATTTT.

In its sample, this clone was seen once. The genes are TRBV5-4 and TRBJ2-7; D is unresolved. The V gene lost 3 bases and the J gene lost 7 bases, with 11 bases spanning the gap. Germline V gene data show CDR1 as SGHNT and CDR2 as YYREEE (reference sequence). This CDR3 region has 12 residues. As DNA, the CDR3 is TGTGCCAGCAGCTATCTGGGTCGGGAGCAGTACTTC. Its protein product is CASSYLGREQYF.

The chain couples TRBV9 to TRBJ2-1, with a weak D call TRBD1 (6 bases). The V end lost 3 bases, the J end lost 4 bases, and 14 bases lay between the germline ends. The CDR3 sequence is 15 residues long. Germline V gives CDR1 SGDLS, CDR2 YYNGEE. The CDR3 is CASSGGTSPYNEQFF. The CDR3 DNA sequence: TGTGCCAGCAGCGGGGGGACATCCCCATACAATGAGCAGTTCTTC. Supplemented by reference TRBV9 and TRBJ2-1, the full variable domain reads DSGVTQTPKHLITATGQRVTLRCSPRSGDLSVYWYQQSLDQGLQFLIQYYNGEERAKGNILERFSAQQFPDLHSELNLSSLELGDSALYFCASSGGTSPYNEQFFGPGTRLTVL.

The chain recombines TRBV5-5 with TRBJ2-3; D is uncertain. CDR1 SGHKS and CDR2 YYEKEE come from the germline V gene (reference sequence). Trimming removed 4 bases at V and 5 bases at J, with 17 bases between. CDR3 length equals 15 residues. Here the CDR3 reads CASSPKGALLDTQYF. CDR3 coding DNA: TGTGCCAGCAGCCCTAAGGGTGCTCTTTTAGATACGCAGTATTTT.

The rearrangement joins TRBV7-2 to TRBJ2-3; 11 bases line up with TRBD2. V gave up 5 bases and J gave up 1 base; unmatched junction bases: 5. The CDR3 length is 16 residues. Germline values: CDR1 SGHTA, CDR2 FQGNSA. The CDR3 reads CASSRGGLAGTDTQYF. In DNA, the CDR3 is TGTGCCAGCAGCCGAGGGGGACTAGCGGGCACAGATACGCAGTATTTT.

Points on this clone: The sample has other DNA sequences that encode this CDR3 too. V usage is TRBV5-1 and J usage is TRBJ1-5; D unclear. This CDR3 comprises 13 residues. Trimming cost V 0 bases and J 5 bases, with 6 bases left between them. Germline values: CDR1 SGHRS, CDR2 YFSETQ. The CDR3 nucleotides are TGCGCCAGCAGCTTGGCCGGGGATCAGCCCCAGCATTTT. The encoded protein is CASSLAGDQPQHF.

V usage is TRBV29-1 and J usage is TRBJ1-2, with D maybe TRBD1 (6 bases). V gave up 3 bases and J gave up 4 bases, with 9 bases separating them. CDR3 size: 12 residues. The germline gives CDR1 SQVTM, CDR2 ANQGSEA. CDR3 coding DNA: TGCAGCGTTGAGAAACAGGGCTATGGCTACACCTTC. This gives the protein CSVEKQGYGYTF.